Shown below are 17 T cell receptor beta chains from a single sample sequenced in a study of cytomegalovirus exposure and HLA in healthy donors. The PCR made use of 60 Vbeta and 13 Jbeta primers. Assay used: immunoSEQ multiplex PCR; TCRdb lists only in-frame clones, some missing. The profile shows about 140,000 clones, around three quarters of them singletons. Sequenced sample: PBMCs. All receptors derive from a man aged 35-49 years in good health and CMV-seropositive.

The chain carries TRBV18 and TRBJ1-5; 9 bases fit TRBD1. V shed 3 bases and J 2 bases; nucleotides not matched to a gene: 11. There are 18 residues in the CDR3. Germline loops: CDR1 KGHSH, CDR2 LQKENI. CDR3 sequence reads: CASSPETGGPGGNQPQHF. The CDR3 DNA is TGTGCCAGCTCACCGGAGACAGGGGGACCGGGAGGCAATCAGCCCCAGCATTTT.

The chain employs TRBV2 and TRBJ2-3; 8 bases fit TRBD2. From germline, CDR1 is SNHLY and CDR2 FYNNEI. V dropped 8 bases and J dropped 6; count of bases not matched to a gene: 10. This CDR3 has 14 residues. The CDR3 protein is CASLREASGDTQYF. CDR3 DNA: TGTGCCAGCCTGAGGGAGGCTAGCGGGGATACGCAGTATTTT.

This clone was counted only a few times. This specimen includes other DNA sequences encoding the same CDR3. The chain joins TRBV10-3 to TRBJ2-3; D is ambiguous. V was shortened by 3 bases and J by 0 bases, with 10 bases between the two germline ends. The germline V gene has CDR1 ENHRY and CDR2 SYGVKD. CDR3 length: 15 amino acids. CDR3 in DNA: TGTGCCATCAGTGAAAGAGGCGGAAGCACAGATACGCAGTATTTT. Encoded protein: CAISERGGSTDTQYF.

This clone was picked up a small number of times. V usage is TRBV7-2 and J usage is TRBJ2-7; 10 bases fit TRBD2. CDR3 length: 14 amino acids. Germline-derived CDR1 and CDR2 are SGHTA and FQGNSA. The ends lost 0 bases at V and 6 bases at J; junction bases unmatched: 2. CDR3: CASSLAAGGAEQYF. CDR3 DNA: TGTGCCAGCAGCTTAGCAGCGGGAGGGGCCGAGCAGTACTTC.

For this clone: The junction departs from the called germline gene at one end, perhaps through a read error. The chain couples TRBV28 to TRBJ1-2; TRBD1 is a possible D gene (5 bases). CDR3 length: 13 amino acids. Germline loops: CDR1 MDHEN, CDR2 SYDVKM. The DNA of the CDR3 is TGTGCCAGCCGTTTAGGGCAGGGAAGAGGCTACACCTTC. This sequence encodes CASRLGQGRGYTF.

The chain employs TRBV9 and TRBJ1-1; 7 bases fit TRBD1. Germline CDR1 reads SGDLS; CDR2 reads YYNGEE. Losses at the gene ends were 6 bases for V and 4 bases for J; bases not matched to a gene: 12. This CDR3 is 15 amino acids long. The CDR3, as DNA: TGTGCCAGCACCCCTAGGGACAGTGGCATCACTGAAGCTTTCTTT. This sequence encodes CASTPRDSGITEAFF.

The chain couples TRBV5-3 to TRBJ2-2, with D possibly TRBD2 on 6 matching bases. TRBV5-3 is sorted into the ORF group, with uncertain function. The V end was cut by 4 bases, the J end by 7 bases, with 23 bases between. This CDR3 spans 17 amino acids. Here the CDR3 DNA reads TGTGCCAGAAGCAGCAGTTCGGGTTCAGGGAGGTACGGGGAGCTGTTTTTT. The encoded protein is CARSSSSGSGRYGELFF.

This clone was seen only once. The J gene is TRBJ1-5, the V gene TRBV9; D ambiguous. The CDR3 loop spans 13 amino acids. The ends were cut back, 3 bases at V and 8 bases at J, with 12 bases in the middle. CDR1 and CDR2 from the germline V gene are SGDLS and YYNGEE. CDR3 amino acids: CASSDGLAEPQHF. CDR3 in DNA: TGTGCCAGCAGCGACGGACTGGCTGAGCCCCAGCATTTT.

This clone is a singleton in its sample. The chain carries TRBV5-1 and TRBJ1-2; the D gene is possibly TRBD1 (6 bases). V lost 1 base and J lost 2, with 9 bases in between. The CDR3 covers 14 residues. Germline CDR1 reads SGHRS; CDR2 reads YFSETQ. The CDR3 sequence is CASSLMDSNYGYTF. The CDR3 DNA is TGCGCCAGCAGCTTGATGGACAGCAACTATGGCTACACCTTC.

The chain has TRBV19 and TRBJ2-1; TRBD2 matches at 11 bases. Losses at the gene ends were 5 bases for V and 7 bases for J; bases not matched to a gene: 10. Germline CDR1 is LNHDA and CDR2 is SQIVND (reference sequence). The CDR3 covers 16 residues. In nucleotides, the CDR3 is TGTGCCAGTAGTGGACTGACTAGCGGGATCATGAATGAGCAGTTCTTC. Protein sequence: CASSGLTSGIMNEQFF.

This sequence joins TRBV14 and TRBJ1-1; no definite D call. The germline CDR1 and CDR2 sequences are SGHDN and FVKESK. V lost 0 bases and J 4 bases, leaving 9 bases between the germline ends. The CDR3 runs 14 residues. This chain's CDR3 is CASSQDLSGTEAFF. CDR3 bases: TGTGCCAGCAGCCAAGACCTGAGTGGCACTGAAGCTTTCTTT.

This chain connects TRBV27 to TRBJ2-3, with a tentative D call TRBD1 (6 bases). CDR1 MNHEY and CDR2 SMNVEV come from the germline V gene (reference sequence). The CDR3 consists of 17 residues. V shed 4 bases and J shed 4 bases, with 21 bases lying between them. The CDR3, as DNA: TGTGCCAGCAGTTCCTACAGGGCCACCCGCGGGCCAGATACGCAGTATTTT. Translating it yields CASSSYRATRGPDTQYF.

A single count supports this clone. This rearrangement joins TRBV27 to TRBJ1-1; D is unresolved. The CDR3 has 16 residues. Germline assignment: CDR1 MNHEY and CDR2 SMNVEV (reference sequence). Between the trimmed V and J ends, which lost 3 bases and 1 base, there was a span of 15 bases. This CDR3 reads CASSFRARPGNTEAFF. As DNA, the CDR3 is TGTGCCAGCAGTTTTAGAGCCCGACCGGGGAACACTGAAGCTTTCTTT.

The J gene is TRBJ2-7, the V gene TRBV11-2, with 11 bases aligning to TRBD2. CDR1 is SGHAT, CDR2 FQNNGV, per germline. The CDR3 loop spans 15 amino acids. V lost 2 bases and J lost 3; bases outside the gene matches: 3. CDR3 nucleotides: TGTGCCAGCAGCTTAACTAGCGGGAGTCACTACGAGCAGTACTTC. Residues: CASSLTSGSHYEQYF.

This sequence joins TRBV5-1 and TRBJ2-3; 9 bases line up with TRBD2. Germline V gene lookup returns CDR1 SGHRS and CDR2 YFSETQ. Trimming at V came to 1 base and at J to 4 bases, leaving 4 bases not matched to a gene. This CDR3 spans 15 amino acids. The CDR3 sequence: CASSLLREGADTQYF. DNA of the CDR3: TGCGCCAGCAGCTTGTTGCGGGAGGGTGCAGATACGCAGTATTTT.

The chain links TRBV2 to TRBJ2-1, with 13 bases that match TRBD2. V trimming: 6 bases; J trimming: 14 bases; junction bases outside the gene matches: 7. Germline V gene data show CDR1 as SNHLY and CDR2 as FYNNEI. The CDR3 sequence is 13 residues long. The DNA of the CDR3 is TGTGCCAGCAGGTCGGGACTAGCGGGACCGAAGTTCTTC. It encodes CASRSGLAGPKFF.

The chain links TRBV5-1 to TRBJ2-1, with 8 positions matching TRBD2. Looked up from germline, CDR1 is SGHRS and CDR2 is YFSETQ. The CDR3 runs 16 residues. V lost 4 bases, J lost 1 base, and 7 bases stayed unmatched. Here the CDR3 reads CASSAASGRSYNEQFF. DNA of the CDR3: TGCGCCAGCAGCGCGGCAAGCGGGAGATCCTACAATGAGCAGTTCTTC.